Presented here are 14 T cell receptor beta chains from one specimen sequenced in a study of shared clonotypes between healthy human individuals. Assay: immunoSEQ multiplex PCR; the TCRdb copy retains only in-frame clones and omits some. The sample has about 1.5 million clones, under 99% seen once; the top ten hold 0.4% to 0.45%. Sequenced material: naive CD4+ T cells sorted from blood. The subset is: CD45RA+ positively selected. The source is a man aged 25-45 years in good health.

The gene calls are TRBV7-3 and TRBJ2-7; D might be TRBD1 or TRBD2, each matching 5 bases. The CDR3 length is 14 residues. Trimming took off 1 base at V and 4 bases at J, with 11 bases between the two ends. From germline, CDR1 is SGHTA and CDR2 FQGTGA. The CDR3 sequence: CASSLKGPPYEQYF. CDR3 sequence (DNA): TGTGCCAGCAGCTTAAAGGGACCACCATACGAGCAGTACTTC. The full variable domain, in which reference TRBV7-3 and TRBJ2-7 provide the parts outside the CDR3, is GAGVSQTPSNKVTEKGKYVELRCDPISGHTALYWYRQSLGQGPEFLIYFQGTGAADDSGLPNDRFFAVRPEGSVSTLKIQRTERGDSAVYLCASSLKGPPYEQYFGPGTRLTVT.

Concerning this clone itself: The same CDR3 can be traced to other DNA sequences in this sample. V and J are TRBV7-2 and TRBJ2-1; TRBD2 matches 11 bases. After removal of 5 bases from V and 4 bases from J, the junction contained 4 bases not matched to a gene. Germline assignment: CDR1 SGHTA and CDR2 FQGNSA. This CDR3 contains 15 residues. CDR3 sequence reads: CASSPRTSGYNEQFF. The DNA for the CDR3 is TGTGCCAGCAGCCCCAGGACTAGCGGGTACAATGAGCAGTTCTTC. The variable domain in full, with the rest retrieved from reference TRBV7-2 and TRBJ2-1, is GAGVSQSPSNKVTEKGKDVELRCDPISGHTALYWYRQSLGQGLEFLIYFQGNSAPDKSGLPSDRFSAERTGGSVSTLTIQRTQQEDSAVYLCASSPRTSGYNEQFFGPGTRLTVL.

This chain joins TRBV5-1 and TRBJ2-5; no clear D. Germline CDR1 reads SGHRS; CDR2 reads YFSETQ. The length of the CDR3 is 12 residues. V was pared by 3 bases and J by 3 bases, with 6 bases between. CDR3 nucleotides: TGCGCCAGCAGCTACCATAAAGAGACCCAGTACTTC. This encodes CASSYHKETQYF.

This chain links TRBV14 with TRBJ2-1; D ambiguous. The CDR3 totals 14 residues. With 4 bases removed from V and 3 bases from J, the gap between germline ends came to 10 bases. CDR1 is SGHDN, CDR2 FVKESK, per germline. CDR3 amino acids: CASSPLILYNEQFF. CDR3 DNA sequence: TGTGCCAGCAGCCCCCTCATCCTCTACAATGAGCAGTTCTTC.

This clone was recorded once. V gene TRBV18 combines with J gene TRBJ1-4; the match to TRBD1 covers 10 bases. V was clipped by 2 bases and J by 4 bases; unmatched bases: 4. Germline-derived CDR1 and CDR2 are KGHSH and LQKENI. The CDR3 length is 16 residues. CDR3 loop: CASSPGTGVNNEKLFF. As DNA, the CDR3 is TGTGCCAGCTCACCAGGGACAGGGGTGAATAATGAAAAACTGTTTTTT.

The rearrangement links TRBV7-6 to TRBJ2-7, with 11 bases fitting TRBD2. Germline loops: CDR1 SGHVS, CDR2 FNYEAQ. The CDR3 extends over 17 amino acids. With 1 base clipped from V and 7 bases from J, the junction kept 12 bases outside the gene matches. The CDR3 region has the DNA TGTGCCAGCAGCTTAGGAGCTAGCGGGAGGACGTCGGGAGAGCAGTACTTC. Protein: CASSLGASGRTSGEQYF.

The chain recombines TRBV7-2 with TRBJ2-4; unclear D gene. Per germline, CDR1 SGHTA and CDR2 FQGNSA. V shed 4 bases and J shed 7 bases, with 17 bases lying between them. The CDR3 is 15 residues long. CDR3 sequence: CASSSPISPVNIQYF. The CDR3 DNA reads TGTGCCAGCAGCTCCCCGATATCCCCCGTGAACATTCAGTACTTC.

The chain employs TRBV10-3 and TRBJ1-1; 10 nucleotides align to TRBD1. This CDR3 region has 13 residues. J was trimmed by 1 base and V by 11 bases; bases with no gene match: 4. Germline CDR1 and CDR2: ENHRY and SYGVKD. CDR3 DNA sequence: TGTGCCGTAGGGACAGGGGAGAACACTGAAGCTTTCTTT. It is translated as CAVGTGENTEAFF.

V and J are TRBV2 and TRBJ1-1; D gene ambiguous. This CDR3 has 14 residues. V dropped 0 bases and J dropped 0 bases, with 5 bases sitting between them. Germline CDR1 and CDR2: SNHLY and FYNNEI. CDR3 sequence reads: CASSEAMLNTEAFF. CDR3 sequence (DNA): TGTGCCAGCAGTGAAGCGATGTTGAACACTGAAGCTTTCTTT.

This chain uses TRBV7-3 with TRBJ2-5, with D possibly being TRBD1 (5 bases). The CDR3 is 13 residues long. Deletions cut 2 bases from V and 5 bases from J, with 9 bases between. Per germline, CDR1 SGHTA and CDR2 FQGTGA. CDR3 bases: TGTGCCAGCAGCTTAGCAGGGTGGGAGACCCAGTACTTC. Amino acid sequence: CASSLAGWETQYF.

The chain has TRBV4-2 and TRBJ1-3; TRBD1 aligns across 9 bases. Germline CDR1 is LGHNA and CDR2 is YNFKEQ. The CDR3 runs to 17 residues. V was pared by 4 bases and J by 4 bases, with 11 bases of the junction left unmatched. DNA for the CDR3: TGTGCCAGCAGCCCAACCGGAGCGGGACAGGGAGGAAACACCATATATTTT. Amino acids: CASSPTGAGQGGNTIYF.

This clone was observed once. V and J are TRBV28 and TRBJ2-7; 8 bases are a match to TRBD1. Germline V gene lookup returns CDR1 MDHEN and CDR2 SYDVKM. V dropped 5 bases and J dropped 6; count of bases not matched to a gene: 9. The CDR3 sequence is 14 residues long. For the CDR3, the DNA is TGTGCCAGCAGTCTCCGGGACAGGCTTGGCGAGCAGTACTTC. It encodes CASSLRDRLGEQYF.

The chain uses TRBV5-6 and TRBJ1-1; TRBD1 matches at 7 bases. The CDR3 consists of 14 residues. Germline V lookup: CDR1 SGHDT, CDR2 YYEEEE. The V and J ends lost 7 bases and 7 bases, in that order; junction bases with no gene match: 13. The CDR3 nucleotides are TGTGCCAGCCGGAGAGGGACAGTGTTCCGTGAAGCTTTCTTT. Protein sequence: CASRRGTVFREAFF.

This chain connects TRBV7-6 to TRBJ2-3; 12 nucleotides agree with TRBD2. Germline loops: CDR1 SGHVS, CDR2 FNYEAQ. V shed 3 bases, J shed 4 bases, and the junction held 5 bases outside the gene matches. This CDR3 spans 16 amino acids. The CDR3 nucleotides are TGTGCCAGCAGCTTTGGACTAGCGGGAACCGCAGATACGCAGTATTTT. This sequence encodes CASSFGLAGTADTQYF.